This TCR beta chain stems from a study of blood T cell repertoires in COVID-19. Germline CDR1 SGHVS, CDR2 FQNEAQ. The CDR3 consists of 15 residues. V was pared by 5 bases and J by 2 bases, with 13 bases between. The age range of participants was about 18 to 89 years, with residence in fewer than 25 US areas. Allocation to cohorts depended on clinical history reported by the participants. Recovered participants had two consecutive negative NP/OP PCR tests, healthcare professional clearance, or symptom resolution. Method: immunoSEQ multiplex PCR; TCRdb's copy keeps in-frame clones and lacks some. Among roughly 330,000 clones, approximately 87% were seen once, and the ten largest hold about 5.4%.

The clonotype originates from a woman in her 30s who had recovered from COVID-19. The rearrangement links TRBV7-8 to TRBJ1-3; D gene unclear. Sequences were obtained from PBMCs or T cells enriched from blood (not recorded which). The CDR3 is CASSTLQITGNTIYF. The CDR3 DNA sequence: TGTGCCAGCAGCACCTTACAGATCACTGGAAACACCATATATTTT.